This passage covers 23 T cell receptor beta chains from one sample sequenced in a study of regulatory T cells in long-lasting Graves disease. Both iRepertoire HTBI primers and Arm-PCR of CDR3 regions were used to build the TCR beta libraries. TCRdb reprocessed the multiplex PCR reads via MiXCR and lists one record per CDR3 protein. The sample holds over 450,000 distinct CDR3 sequences, 12% seen once. The sample's time point: newly diagnosed GD, antithyroid drugs for less than 3 months. RNA from PBMCs was the source of the TCR library. This sample also appeared in a second study, on T cells in Graves' hyperthyroidism and ophthalmopathy.

Specimen: peripheral blood mononuclear cells (PBMCs), collected at new diagnosis, from a patient treated with antithyroid drugs. These receptors were taken from a woman in her 30s with Graves disease.

With respect to this clonotype: This clone may be a read error of a much larger clone one base away. This CDR3 reads CSASLLAGGPWNEQYF. The CDR3 region has the DNA TGCAGTGCTAGCCTACTAGCGGGAGGGCCATGGAATGAGCAGTACTTC. The chain recombines TRBV20-1 with TRBJ2-5, with 13 nucleotides matching TRBD2. The ends lost 3 bases at V and 11 bases at J; junction bases unmatched: 15. Germline V CDR1 and CDR2: DFQATT, SNEGSKA (reference sequence). This CDR3 is built from 16 residues.

As for this clonotype: A much larger clone differs from this one at a single base, so this may be a read error. J is TRBJ1-1 and V is TRBV30; D unclear. Trimming removed 4 bases at V and 0 bases at J, with 21 bases between. Germline V CDR1 and CDR2: GTSNPN, SVGIG (reference sequence). The CDR3 contains 17 residues. CDR3 residues: CAWIGGPGRTMNTEAFF. The CDR3 DNA follows: TGTGCCTGGATTGGAGGACCCGGACGAACCATGAACACTGAAGCTTTCTTT.

This clonotype was picked up many times. The rearrangement joins TRBV3-1 to TRBJ1-5; maybe TRBD1 (6 bases). Per the germline V gene, CDR1 is LGHDT and CDR2 is YNNKEL (reference sequence). The V gene lost 6 bases and the J gene lost 5 bases, with 11 bases spanning the gap. The CDR3 loop spans 13 amino acids. The CDR3 bases are TGTGCCAGCAGTTCCGACAGGTATCAGCCCCAGCATTTT. It yields the protein CASSSDRYQPQHF.

This clonotype occurred a few times. The chain links TRBV10-3 to TRBJ1-2; D remains unclear. The CDR3 is 13 amino acids. Looked up from germline, CDR1 is ENHRY and CDR2 is SYGVKD. V shed 0 bases and J shed 5 bases, with 7 bases lying between them. CDR3 in DNA: TGTGCCATCAGTGAGTCTGGGGATTATGGCTACACCTTC. Protein: CAISESGDYGYTF.

On this clonotype: Since a much larger clone is just one base distant, this may be a read error. This chain links TRBV6-2 or TRBV6-3 with TRBJ2-1; TRBD1 might be the D (5 bases). The CDR3 has 12 amino acids. The germline V gene has CDR1 MNHEY and CDR2 SVGEGT. V was cut by 8 bases and J by 11 bases, with 16 bases left in between. CDR3 sequence (DNA): TGTGCCAGCGCAGCGTACCGACAGCAGCAGTTCTTC. Translating gives CASAAYRQQQFF.

This rearrangement joins TRBV29-1 to TRBJ2-5, with 13 bases identical to TRBD2. Unmatched junction bases numbered 12, after V lost 7 bases and J lost 1 base. The CDR3 extends over 17 amino acids. Germline CDR1 SQVTM, CDR2 ANQGSEA. The CDR3: CSGRTSGSLRVQETQYF. The CDR3 DNA sequence: TGCAGCGGACGGACTAGCGGGAGTTTAAGGGTCCAAGAGACCCAGTACTTC.

The J gene is TRBJ2-2, the V gene TRBV4-3; 12 nucleotides agree with TRBD2. The CDR3 has 19 amino acids. The germline V gene has CDR1 LGHNA and CDR2 YSLEER. V was clipped by 5 bases and J by 3 bases; unmatched bases: 13. The CDR3, as DNA: TGCGCCAGCAGCACAACAGACCTAGCGGGAGGGCCCTACACCGGGGAGCTGTTTTTT. Amino acids: CASSTTDLAGGPYTGELFF.

This chain uses TRBV19 with TRBJ1-2; maybe TRBD1 (6 bases). The length of the CDR3 is 15 residues. CDR1 is LNHDA and CDR2 is SQIVND in the germline V gene (reference sequence). V lost 7 bases and J lost 5, with 20 bases in between. CDR3 amino acids: CASTPSGEIWYGYTF. DNA of the CDR3: TGTGCCAGTACCCCGTCAGGGGAAATATGGTATGGCTACACCTTC.

The table lists this clonotype with a few counts. The rearrangement links TRBV28 to TRBJ2-5; D uncertain. This CDR3 contains 14 residues. Trimming shortened V by 2 bases and J by 5 bases, and 12 bases separated the two germline ends. Germline CDR1 is MDHEN and CDR2 is SYDVKM. This chain's CDR3 is CASSLNLLEETQYF. The CDR3 DNA follows: TGTGCCAGCAGTTTAAACCTCTTGGAGGAGACCCAGTACTTC.

The rearrangement uses TRBV25-1 and TRBJ2-3; TRBD1 is a possible D gene (6 bases). Per germline, CDR1 MGHDK and CDR2 SYGVNS. The CDR3 is 17 residues long. Trimming took off 3 bases at V and 2 bases at J, with 18 bases between the two ends. The CDR3 spells CASSERRQVASTDTQYF. In DNA, the CDR3 is TGTGCCAGCAGTGAGCGGCGACAGGTAGCCTCCACAGATACGCAGTATTTT.

The rearrangement joins TRBV28 to TRBJ2-2; D unclear. This CDR3 has 12 residues. Trimming cost V 9 bases and J 5 bases, with 10 bases left between them. Looked up from germline, CDR1 is MDHEN and CDR2 is SYDVKM. CDR3: CASAFETGELFF. The CDR3 DNA follows: TGTGCCAGTGCCTTTGAGACCGGGGAGCTGTTTTTT. The entire variable domain, with the rest obtained from reference TRBV28 and TRBJ2-2, is as follows: DVKVTQSSRYLVKRTGEKVFLECVQDMDHENMFWYRQDPGLGLRLIYFSYDVKMKEKGDIPEGYSVSREKKERFSLILESASTNQTSMYLCASAFETGELFFGEGSRLTVL.

This clonotype was observed many times. The chain is built from TRBV24-1 and TRBJ2-5, with a weak D call TRBD2 (5 bases). The CDR3 loop spans 14 amino acids. Trimming took 2 bases from V and 5 from J, leaving 11 bases between them. Germline assignment: CDR1 KGHDR and CDR2 SFDVKD. The CDR3 bases are TGTGCCACCAGTGATTCCTATACGGGGGAGACCCAGTACTTC. It translates to CATSDSYTGETQYF.

This clonotype was counted only a few times. The chain carries TRBV6-1 and TRBJ2-7; the match to TRBD1 covers 9 bases. CDR1 and CDR2 (germline): MNHNS, SASEGT. J lost 6 bases, V lost 6 bases, and 12 bases had no gene match. This CDR3 is 15 amino acids long. The CDR3 region is CASRDNRDREVEQYF. The DNA of the CDR3 is TGTGCCAGCAGAGATAACCGGGACAGGGAGGTCGAGCAGTACTTC.

Many counts were recorded for this clonotype. The genes are TRBV12-3 or TRBV12-4 and TRBJ2-7; TRBD1 matches 7 bases. The trim removed 3 bases at V and 2 bases at J, leaving 4 bases unmatched. CDR3 length: 14 residues. CDR3 loop: CASSFRQGAYEQYF. The DNA for the CDR3 is TGTGCCAGCAGTTTCCGGCAGGGGGCCTACGAGCAGTACTTC.

This clonotype appeared many times. CDR3 amino acids: CASSLRDRLQETQYF. Here the CDR3 DNA reads TGTGCCAGCAGTCTCCGGGACAGACTACAAGAGACCCAGTACTTC. This chain joins TRBV28 and TRBJ2-5, with 7 bases identical to TRBD1. The CDR3 contains 15 residues. Trimming cost V 5 bases and J 2 bases; bases outside gene matches: 8. CDR1 MDHEN and CDR2 SYDVKM come from the germline V gene.

This clonotype was picked up many times. The genes are TRBV15 and TRBJ1-4; D unclear. The V gene lost 1 base and the J gene lost 5 bases, with 11 bases spanning the gap. Looked up from germline, CDR1 is LNHNV and CDR2 is YYDKDF (reference sequence). The CDR3 runs 15 residues. CDR3 in DNA: TGTGCCACCAGCAGAGTGGGCAGAGCAAATGAAAAACTGTTTTTT. Encoded protein: CATSRVGRANEKLFF.

At least ten counts were recorded for this clonotype. The rearrangement joins TRBV12-3 or TRBV12-4 to TRBJ2-1; TRBD1 or TRBD2 may be the D gene (5 bases each). Trimming stripped 4 bases from V and 5 bases from J, with 15 bases between. The CDR3 has 15 residues. DNA for the CDR3: TGTGCCAGCAGTTCCTCTAGGAGAGGGGACAATGAGCAGTTCTTC. Its protein product is CASSSSRRGDNEQFF.

This clonotype was seen at least ten times. The chain has TRBV28 and TRBJ1-1; tentative D call: TRBD1 (6 bases). Trimming shortened V by 8 bases and J by 4 bases, and 23 bases separated the two germline ends. Germline lookup yields CDR1 MDHEN and CDR2 SYDVKM. The CDR3 is made up of 16 amino acids. In DNA, the CDR3 is TGTGCCAGCGTGTCCGGGCAGGGGAGGTTGGGCACTGAAGCTTTCTTT. It encodes CASVSGQGRLGTEAFF.

This clonotype was seen only a few times. The V and J genes are TRBV6-2 or TRBV6-3 and TRBJ2-5; tentative D call: TRBD1 (7 bases). Trimming took 2 bases from V and 1 from J, leaving 14 bases between them. CDR1 is MNHEY and CDR2 is SVGEGT in the germline V gene. The CDR3 runs 16 residues. CDR3 sequence (DNA): TGTGCCAGCAGTTACGGGCAGGGGGGTTTCCAAGAGACCCAGTACTTC. This sequence encodes CASSYGQGGFQETQYF.

This clonotype was counted only a few times. The J gene is TRBJ1-2, the V gene TRBV6-5; D gene uncertain. Germline loops: CDR1 MNHEY, CDR2 SVGAGI. V was trimmed by 4 bases and J by 8 bases, leaving 17 bases between them. The CDR3 spans 14 residues. The CDR3, as DNA: TGTGCCAGCAGTTCCACAGACTCAGCTCGGGGCTACACCTTC. This gives the protein CASSSTDSARGYTF.

As for this clonotype: A much larger clone is a single base away; this may be a read error. The gene calls are TRBV18 and TRBJ1-4; a possible D gene is TRBD1 (6 bases). Germline V gene lookup returns CDR1 KGHSH and CDR2 LQKENI. The CDR3 has 16 residues. CDR3 amino acids: CTSSQGLVRTNEKLFF. CDR3 in DNA: TGTACCAGCTCACAGGGTCTGGTGAGGACTAATGAAAAACTGTTTTTT.

This clonotype has a count of ten or more. The gene calls are TRBV29-1 and TRBJ1-2, with D possibly being TRBD1 (5 bases). Trimming cost V 0 bases and J 4 bases, with 9 bases left between them. This CDR3 has 13 residues. Germline V gene sequence: CDR1 SQVTM, CDR2 ANQGSEA. CDR3 nucleotides: TGCAGCGTTGAAGACCAGGGAATCTATGGCTACACCTTC. The encoded protein is CSVEDQGIYGYTF. Filled out from reference TRBV29-1 and TRBJ1-2, the complete variable domain reads SAVISQKPSRDICQRGTSLTIQCQVDSQVTMMFWYRQQPGQSLTLIATANQGSEATYESGFVIDKFPISRPNLTFSTLTVSNMSPEDSSIYLCSVEDQGIYGYTFGSGTRLTVV.

As for this clonotype: With a much larger clone just one base away, this may be a read error. The chain combines TRBV11-2 with TRBJ2-1, with 8 bases matching TRBD1. The CDR3 runs 14 residues. Per the germline V gene, CDR1 is SGHAT and CDR2 is FQNNGV. V was clipped by 5 bases and J by 10 bases; unmatched bases: 10. In nucleotides, the CDR3 is TGTGCCAGCAGCCGGACAGGGCCGTCCTACGAGCAGTTCTTC. Translated: CASSRTGPSYEQFF.